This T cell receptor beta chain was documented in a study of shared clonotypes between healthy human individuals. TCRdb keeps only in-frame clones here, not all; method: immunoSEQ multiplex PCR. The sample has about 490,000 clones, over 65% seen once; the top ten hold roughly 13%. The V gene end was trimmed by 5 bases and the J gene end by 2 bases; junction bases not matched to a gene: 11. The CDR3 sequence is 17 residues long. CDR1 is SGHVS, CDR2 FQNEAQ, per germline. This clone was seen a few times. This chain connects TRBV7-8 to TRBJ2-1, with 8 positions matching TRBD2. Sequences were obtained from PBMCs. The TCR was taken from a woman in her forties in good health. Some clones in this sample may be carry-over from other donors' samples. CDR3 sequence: CASSPSGAGGPYNEQFF. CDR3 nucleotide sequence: TGTGCCAGCAGCCCGAGCGGGGCGGGAGGACCCTACAATGAGCAGTTCTTC. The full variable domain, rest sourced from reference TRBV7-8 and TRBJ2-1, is GAGVSQSPRYKVAKRGQDVALRCDPISGHVSLFWYQQALGQGPEFLTYFQNEAQLDKSGLPSDRFFAERPEGSVSTLKIQRTQQEDSAVYLCASSPSGAGGPYNEQFFGPGTRLTVL.